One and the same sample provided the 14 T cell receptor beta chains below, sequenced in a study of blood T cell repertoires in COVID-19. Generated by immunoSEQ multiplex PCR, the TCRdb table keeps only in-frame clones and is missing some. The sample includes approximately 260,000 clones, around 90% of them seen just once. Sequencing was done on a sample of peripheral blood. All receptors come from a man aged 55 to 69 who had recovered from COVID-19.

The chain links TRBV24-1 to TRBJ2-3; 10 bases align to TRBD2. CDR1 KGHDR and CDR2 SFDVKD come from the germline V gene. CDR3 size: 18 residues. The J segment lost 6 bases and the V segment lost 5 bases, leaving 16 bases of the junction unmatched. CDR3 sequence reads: CATSARAAGGPGRDTQYF. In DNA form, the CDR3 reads TGTGCCACCAGTGCCCGGGCAGCGGGGGGGCCAGGACGCGATACGCAGTATTTT.

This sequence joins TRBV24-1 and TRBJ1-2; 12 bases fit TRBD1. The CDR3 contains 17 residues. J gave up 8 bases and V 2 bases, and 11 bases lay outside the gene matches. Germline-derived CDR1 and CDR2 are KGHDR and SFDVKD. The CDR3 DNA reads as TGTGCCACCAGTGATTCTCAACCGGGACAGGGGGCGCGGGGCTACACCTTC. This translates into CATSDSQPGQGARGYTF.

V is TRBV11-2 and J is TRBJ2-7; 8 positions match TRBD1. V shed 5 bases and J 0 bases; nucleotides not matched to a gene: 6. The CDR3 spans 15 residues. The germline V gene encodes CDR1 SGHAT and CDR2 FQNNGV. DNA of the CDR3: TGTGCCAGCAGCCCGGGACAGGCATACTCCTACGAGCAGTACTTC. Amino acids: CASSPGQAYSYEQYF.

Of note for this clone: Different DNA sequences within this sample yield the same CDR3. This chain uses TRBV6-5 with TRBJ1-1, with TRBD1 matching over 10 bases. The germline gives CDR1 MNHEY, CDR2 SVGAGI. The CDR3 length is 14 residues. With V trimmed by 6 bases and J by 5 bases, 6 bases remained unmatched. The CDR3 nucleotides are TGTGCCAGCAGATTGGACAGGGGGGGAACTGAAGCTTTCTTT. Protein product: CASRLDRGGTEAFF.

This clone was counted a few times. CDR3: CSASSSSQGTVYF. CDR3 in DNA: TGCAGTGCTAGTTCTTCTAGCCAAGGAACGGTATACTTC. The chain recombines TRBV20-1 with TRBJ2-5; tentatively, D is TRBD2 (5 bases). The V gene's germline CDR1 is DFQATT and CDR2 SNEGSKA (reference sequence). Trimming pared 3 bases from V and 14 bases from J, leaving 22 bases between. This CDR3 spans 13 amino acids.

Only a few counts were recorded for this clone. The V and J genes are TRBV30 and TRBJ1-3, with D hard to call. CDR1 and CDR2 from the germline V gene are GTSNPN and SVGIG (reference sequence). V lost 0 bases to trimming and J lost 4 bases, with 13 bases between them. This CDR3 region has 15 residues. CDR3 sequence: CAWSVRETAGNTIYF. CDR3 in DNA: TGTGCCTGGAGTGTACGGGAGACGGCCGGAAACACCATATATTTT.

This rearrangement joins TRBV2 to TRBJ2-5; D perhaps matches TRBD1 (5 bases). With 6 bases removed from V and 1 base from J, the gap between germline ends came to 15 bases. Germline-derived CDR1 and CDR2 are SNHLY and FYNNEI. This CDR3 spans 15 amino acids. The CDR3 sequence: CASSEWTTAQETQYF. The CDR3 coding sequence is TGTGCCAGCAGCGAATGGACGACAGCCCAAGAGACCCAGTACTTC.

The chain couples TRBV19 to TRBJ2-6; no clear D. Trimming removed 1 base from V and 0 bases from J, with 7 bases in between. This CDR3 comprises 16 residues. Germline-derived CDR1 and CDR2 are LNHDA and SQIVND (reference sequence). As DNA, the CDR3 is TGTGCCAGTAGTATAGTGGCAGTCTCTGGGGCCAACGTCCTGACTTTC. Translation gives CASSIVAVSGANVLTF.

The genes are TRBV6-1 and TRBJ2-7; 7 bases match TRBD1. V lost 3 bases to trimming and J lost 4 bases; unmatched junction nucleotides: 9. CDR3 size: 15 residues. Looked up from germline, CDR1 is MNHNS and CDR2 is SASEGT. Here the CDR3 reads CASSDLAGGDYEQYV. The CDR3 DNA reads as TGTGCCAGCAGTGATCTGGCAGGGGGAGATTACGAGCAGTACGTC.

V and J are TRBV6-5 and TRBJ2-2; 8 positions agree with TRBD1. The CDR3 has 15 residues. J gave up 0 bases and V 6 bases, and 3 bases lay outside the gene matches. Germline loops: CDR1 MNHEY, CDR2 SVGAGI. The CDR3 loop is CASRVQGANTGELFF. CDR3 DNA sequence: TGTGCCAGCAGAGTACAGGGGGCGAACACCGGGGAGCTGTTTTTT.

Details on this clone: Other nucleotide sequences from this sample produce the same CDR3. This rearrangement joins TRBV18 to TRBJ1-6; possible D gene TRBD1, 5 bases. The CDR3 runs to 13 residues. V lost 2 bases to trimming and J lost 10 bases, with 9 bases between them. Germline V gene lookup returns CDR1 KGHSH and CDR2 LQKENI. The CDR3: CASSPSGDSPLHF. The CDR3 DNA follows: TGTGCCAGCTCACCATCGGGGGACTCACCCCTCCACTTT.

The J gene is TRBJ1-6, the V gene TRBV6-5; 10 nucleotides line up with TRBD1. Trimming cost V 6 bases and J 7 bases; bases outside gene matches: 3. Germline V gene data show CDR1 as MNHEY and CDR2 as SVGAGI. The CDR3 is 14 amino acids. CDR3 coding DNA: TGTGCCAGCAGAATGACAGGGGGCAATTCACCCCTCCACTTT. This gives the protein CASRMTGGNSPLHF.

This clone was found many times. As DNA, the CDR3 is TGTGCCAGCTCACCAGCAGGGGACAGGGGGTACACCTTC. It translates to CASSPAGDRGYTF. The chain carries TRBV18 and TRBJ1-2, with 11 positions matching TRBD1. The CDR3 is 13 residues long. Germline CDR1 is KGHSH and CDR2 is LQKENI. After removal of 2 bases from V and 11 bases from J, the junction contained 4 bases not matched to a gene.

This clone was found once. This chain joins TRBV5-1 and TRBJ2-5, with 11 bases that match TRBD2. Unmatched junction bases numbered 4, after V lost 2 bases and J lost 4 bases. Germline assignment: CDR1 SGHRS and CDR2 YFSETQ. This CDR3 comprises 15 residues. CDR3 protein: CASSLPLAGGETQYF. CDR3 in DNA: TGCGCCAGCAGCTTACCCCTAGCGGGGGGAGAGACCCAGTACTTC. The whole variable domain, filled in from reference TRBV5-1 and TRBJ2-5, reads KAGVTQTPRYLIKTRGQQVTLSCSPISGHRSVSWYQQTPGQGLQFLFEYFSETQRNKGNFPGRFSGRQFSNSRSEMNVSTLELGDSALYLCASSLPLAGGETQYFGPGTRLLVL.